These T cell receptor beta chains were read from a single sample in a study of blood T cell repertoires in COVID-19. The table came from immunoSEQ multiplex PCR; TCRdb's copy has only in-frame clones and leaves some out. The sample includes some 150,000 clones, roughly four fifths of them seen just once. Sequenced input: peripheral blood. Source of these receptors: a human donor with acute or convalescent COVID-19. The donor label of this sample is uncertain. CDR3s include the opening cysteine and the closing phenylalanine or tryptophan. A D gene is named only where the DNA matches it firmly. Not all rows give a size; the values are once, few, many and, for expanded clones, a class.

cdr3_length	d_call	v_call	clone_size	j_call	cdr3_nt	cdr3_aa
17	TRBD2	TRBV19	-	TRBJ2-6	TGTGCCAGTGCAGGGACTAGCGGCTTCTCTGGGGCCAACGTCCTGACTTTC	CASAGTSGFSGANVLTF
15	-	TRBV21-1	-	TRBJ2-5	TGTGCCAGCATAGCCGGGACAGGGGTTCAAGAGACCCAGTACTTC	CASIAGTGVQETQYF
11	TRBD1	TRBV6-5	once	TRBJ1-2	TGTGCCAGCAGAGACAGGGGTGGCTACACCTTC	CASRDRGGYTF
16	-	TRBV6-2/TRBV6-3	-	TRBJ1-6	TGTGCCAGCAGCCCTCAAATTAGCTCCTATAATTCACCCCTCCACTTT	CASSPQISSYNSPLHF
14	-	TRBV28	-	TRBJ2-1	TGTGCCAGCAGTCTTCCGGGTGCGGGAAATGAGCAGTTCTTC	CASSLPGAGNEQFF
13	TRBD1	TRBV30	-	TRBJ1-2	TGTGCCTGGGACTACAGGACAGGGGGAGGCTACACCTTC	CAWDYRTGGGYTF
17	TRBD2	TRBV15	-	TRBJ2-5	TGTGCCACCAGTACGGGACTAGCGGGAGTTTGGGAGGAGACCCAGTACTTC	CATSTGLAGVWEETQYF
16	TRBD1	TRBV18	-	TRBJ2-7	TGTGCCAGCTCACCGAGGGGGGACAGGGGTACCTACGAGCAGTACTTC	CASSPRGDRGTYEQYF
16	-	TRBV5-8	-	TRBJ1-5	TGTGCCAGCAGCTTGGGGGCGGGGATGAGCAATCAGCCCCAGCATTTT	CASSLGAGMSNQPQHF
12	-	TRBV30	-	TRBJ1-2	TGTGCCTGGAGTGCCGGAGACTATGGCTACACCTTC	CAWSAGDYGYTF
15	-	TRBV14	-	TRBJ1-4	TGTGCCAGCAGCCAACCAGGGAAACTTAATGAAAAACTGTTTTTT	CASSQPGKLNEKLFF
13	TRBD2	TRBV9	few	TRBJ2-7	TGTGCCAGCAGCCCCGGGACTAACGTCGAGCAGTACTTC	CASSPGTNVEQYF
14	-	TRBV5-1	-	TRBJ1-1	TGCGCCAGCTCCCGGGAGGGAGAGGACACTGAAGCTTTCTTT	CASSREGEDTEAFF
17	TRBD1	TRBV27	-	TRBJ1-1	TGTGCCAGCAGTTTATCGAGAAGGTGGGACAGGGATGCTGAAGCTTTCTTT	CASSLSRRWDRDAEAFF
15	-	TRBV11-2	-	TRBJ2-6	TGTGCCAGCAGCCCCCTGGGCTCCGGGGCCAACGTCCTGACTTTC	CASSPLGSGANVLTF